The rows below give T cell receptor beta chains drawn from one sample of a study of T cells in localized non-small cell lung cancer. Method: immunoSEQ multiplex PCR; TCRdb's copy keeps in-frame clones and lacks some. The sample records tens of thousands of clones, roughly 81% being singletons. The specimen comprised peripheral blood, sampled before any cancer treatment. Receptor source: a female donor aged 60 or older with stage I lung adenocarcinoma. The CDR3 runs from the conserved cysteine through the conserved F or W. A D gene is named only where the DNA matches it firmly. A row's size may be missing; if present it is once, few, many or a size class.

cdr3_aa	cdr3_nt	d_call	clone_size	v_call	j_call
CASTGQGHSGYTF	TGTGCCAGCACAGGACAGGGGCACTCGGGCTACACCTTC	TRBD1	NA	TRBV6-5	TRBJ1-2
CASSLNSGVSDTQYF	TGTGCCAGCAGCTTAAATAGCGGGGTTTCAGATACGCAGTATTTT	TRBD2	once	TRBV7-3	TRBJ2-3
CASSSEGAREPQHF	TGTGCCAGTAGTTCGGAGGGGGCGAGAGAGCCCCAGCATTTT	TRBD1	few	TRBV19	TRBJ1-5
CASSQTGAANYGYTF	TGTGCCAGCAGTCAGACAGGAGCCGCTAACTATGGCTACACCTTC	NA	NA	TRBV2	TRBJ1-2
CASSQDGGRYDGYTF	TGTGCCAGCAGCCAAGATGGAGGGAGATACGATGGCTACACCTTC	NA	NA	TRBV4-2	TRBJ1-2
CASSIAGGEQFF	TGTGCCAGTAGTATAGCGGGGGGTGAGCAGTTCTTC	TRBD2	NA	TRBV19	TRBJ2-1
CASSAGLETDTQYF	TGCGCCAGCAGCGCGGGACTAGAAACAGATACGCAGTATTTT	TRBD2	NA	TRBV5-1	TRBJ2-3
CASSLFRIYYGYTF	TGTGCCAGCAGCTTGTTTAGGATTTACTATGGCTACACCTTC	NA	once	TRBV5-6	TRBJ1-2
CASSLGGGEPGELFF	TGTGCCAGCAGCTTAGGGGGCGGGGAGCCCGGGGAGCTGTTTTTT	NA	once	TRBV7-2	TRBJ2-2
CASSELFDRPTEAFF	TGTGCCAGCAGTGAACTTTTCGACAGGCCTACTGAAGCTTTCTTT	NA	NA	TRBV6-1	TRBJ1-1
CASSAPDRDTDTQYF	TGTGCCAGCAGCGCACCGGACAGGGATACAGATACGCAGTATTTT	TRBD1	NA	TRBV7-9	TRBJ2-3
CASRNSGGFATEAFF	TGTGCCAGCAGAAACTCGGGAGGGTTCGCCACTGAAGCTTTCTTT	NA	once	TRBV6-1	TRBJ1-1
CASSLTRDRGAFF	TGTGCCAGCAGCTTAACCCGGGACAGGGGAGCTTTCTTT	TRBD1	once	TRBV5-5	TRBJ1-1
CASSPGLNTGELFF	TGCGCCAGCAGTCCCGGACTGAACACCGGGGAGCTGTTTTTT	NA	NA	TRBV5-1	TRBJ2-2
CASSEAGVWDTEAFF	TGTGCCAGCAGTGAAGCCGGGGTGTGGGACACTGAAGCTTTCTTT	NA	NA	TRBV6-1	TRBJ1-1
CASSRDSTDTQYF	TGCGCCAGCAGCCGGGACTCCACAGATACGCAGTATTTT	NA	few	TRBV10-1	TRBJ2-3
CASSPTYRSTDTQYF	TGTGCTAGCAGCCCAACCTACCGAAGCACAGATACGCAGTATTTT	NA	NA	TRBV7-7	TRBJ2-3
CASSSQGGAGNEGYTF	TGTGCCAGCAGCTCCCAGGGCGGGGCAGGGAATGAGGGCTACACCTTC	NA	NA	TRBV7-9	TRBJ1-2
CASSMEGQGAFGYTF	TGTGCCAGTAGTATGGAGGGACAGGGGGCTTTTGGCTACACCTTC	TRBD1	NA	TRBV19	TRBJ1-2
CASSLEGGGPYNEQFF	TGCGCCAGCAGCTTGGAGGGGGGTGGACCCTACAATGAGCAGTTCTTC	NA	NA	TRBV5-1	TRBJ2-1
CASSMGRAYYGYTF	TGTGCCAGTAGTATGGGCAGAGCCTACTATGGCTACACCTTC	NA	NA	TRBV19	TRBJ1-2
CASSQGVTPPGTF	TGTGCCAGCAGCCAAGGTGTAACCCCCCCGGGAACCTTC	NA	NA	TRBV14	TRBJ1-2
CASSFTGYTEAFF	TGTGCCAGCAGCTTTACAGGGTACACTGAAGCTTTCTTT	NA	NA	TRBV5-4	TRBJ1-1
CAISESSTSTDTQYF	TGTGCCATCAGTGAGTCTAGCACAAGCACAGATACGCAGTATTTT	NA	NA	TRBV10-3	TRBJ2-3
CAWSTKNQPQHF	TGTGCCTGGAGTACGAAAAATCAGCCCCAGCATTTT	NA	NA	TRBV30	TRBJ1-5
CASSLGDMNTEAFF	TGTGCCAGCAGCTTGGGGGATATGAACACTGAAGCTTTCTTT	NA	NA	TRBV11-1	TRBJ1-1
CASSQESSGGTTGELFF	TGTGCCAGCAGCCAAGAGTCTTCGGGGGGCACCACCGGGGAGCTGTTTTTT	NA	NA	TRBV4-2	TRBJ2-2
CASSYGGSNYGYTF	TGTGCCAGCAGTTACGGCGGATCTAACTATGGCTACACCTTC	NA	NA	TRBV6-6	TRBJ1-2
CASRQGARQPQHF	TGTGCCAGCAGACAGGGGGCCCGTCAGCCCCAGCATTTT	TRBD1	NA	TRBV6-5	TRBJ1-5
CASSQGSNQPQHF	TGTGCCAGCTCCCAGGGTTCCAATCAGCCCCAGCATTTT	NA	NA	TRBV18	TRBJ1-5
CASSLEGASGSGQFF	TGTGCCAGCAGCTTAGAGGGCGCTAGCGGGAGCGGCCAGTTCTTC	TRBD2	NA	TRBV7-3	TRBJ2-1
CASSVAGYSTDTQYF	TGTGCCAGCAGCGTAGCGGGGTACAGCACAGATACGCAGTATTTT	NA	NA	TRBV9	TRBJ2-3
CASSEALPFGRPGDAFF	TGTGCCAGCAGTGAAGCTCTTCCCTTCGGGCGCCCCGGGGATGCTTTCTTT	NA	NA	TRBV2	TRBJ1-1
CASSPRAGARNDGYTF	TGTGCCAGCTCACCACGGGCGGGGGCGCGGAACGATGGCTACACCTTC	NA	NA	TRBV18	TRBJ1-2
CSPRLLAGINEQFF	TGCAGCCCTAGGTTGCTAGCGGGAATCAATGAGCAGTTCTTC	TRBD2	few	TRBV29-1	TRBJ2-1
CASSLAVRGEAFF	TGTGCCAGCAGCTTAGCAGTCCGGGGAGAAGCTTTCTTT	NA	NA	TRBV7-2	TRBJ1-1
CASSRYQGTGELFF	TGTGCCAGCAGTCGGTACCAGGGCACCGGGGAGCTGTTTTTT	NA	few	TRBV6-5	TRBJ2-2
CASVGSRRIGELFF	TGTGCCAGCGTGGGGTCACGAAGGATCGGGGAGCTGTTTTTT	NA	NA	TRBV2	TRBJ2-2
CAISEGPGTEAFF	TGTGCCATCAGTGAGGGACCCGGGACAGAAGCTTTCTTT	NA	NA	TRBV10-3	TRBJ1-1